The 32 T cell receptor beta chains below come from one sample, sequenced in a study of blood T cells in healthy people across ages. The use of a sample-barcoded 5' primer and a J-beta primer mix characterized a second PCR of roughly 6 to 12 cycles. Via MiXCR, TCRdb re-called the 5' RACE reads, giving one row per CDR3 protein. Among 800,000 to 900,000 distinct CDR3 sequences listed, about 59% were seen once. Sequenced: blood. These receptors all stem from a man aged 30 to 45 in good health.

This clonotype was observed a few times. The J gene is TRBJ1-5, the V gene TRBV6-5; D may be TRBD1 (5 bases). CDR1 is MNHEY, CDR2 SVGAGI, per germline. The CDR3 length is 16 residues. V lost 2 bases, J lost 0 bases, and 11 bases lay in between. CDR3 in amino acids: CASSYPWGSSNQPQHF. CDR3 bases: TGTGCCAGCAGTTACCCCTGGGGGTCTAGCAATCAGCCCCAGCATTTT.

The rearrangement joins TRBV4-2 to TRBJ2-3; D call uncertain. The CDR3 has 17 residues. Germline lookup yields CDR1 LGHNA and CDR2 YNFKEQ. With 0 bases removed from V and 2 bases from J, the gap between germline ends came to 15 bases. The CDR3, as DNA: TGTGCCAGCAGCCAAGACCCTTCCTCTACTCACACAGATACGCAGTATTTT. Its translation: CASSQDPSSTHTDTQYF.

The chain carries TRBV9 and TRBJ2-1, with a possible D match to TRBD1 (7 bases). Near its end, the DNA agrees better with TRBJ2-7, so the J call may be wrong. Germline V lookup: CDR1 SGDLS, CDR2 YYNGEE. The CDR3 runs to 15 residues. CDR3 region: CASSVGGGGYNEQYF. CDR3 in DNA: TGTGCCAGCAGCGTAGGTGGAGGGGGCTACAATGAGCAGTACTTC.

This chain joins TRBV5-1 and TRBJ2-1; unclear D gene. Trimming took off 7 bases at V and 5 bases at J, with 10 bases between the two ends. Germline V gene data show CDR1 as SGHRS and CDR2 as YFSETQ. This CDR3 has 12 residues. CDR3 loop: CASSNTDNEQFF. The DNA of the CDR3 is TGCGCCAGCTCGAACACAGACAATGAGCAGTTCTTC.

In nucleotides, the CDR3 is TGCAGTGCTAGCTTGGGTACAACGCAGTATTTT. Protein sequence: CSASLGTTQYF. The chain joins TRBV20-1 to TRBJ2-3; D is unclear. Germline CDR1 DFQATT, CDR2 SNEGSKA (reference sequence). Trimming cost V 3 bases and J 9 bases, with 10 bases left between them. The CDR3 consists of 11 residues.

This chain connects TRBV29-1 to TRBJ2-2; no clear D gene. Germline V gives CDR1 SQVTM, CDR2 ANQGSEA. The CDR3 totals 13 residues. V was shortened by 3 bases and J by 7 bases, with 12 bases between the two germline ends. The CDR3 bases are TGCAGCGTTGACCTAATTGGGATCGGGGAGCTGTTTTTT. Amino acids: CSVDLIGIGELFF.

As DNA, the CDR3 is TGTGCCAGCAGCCGAGAGGGGGTTGGGACCTCCTACGAGCAGTACTTC. Its translation: CASSREGVGTSYEQYF. The chain links TRBV16 to TRBJ2-7; perhaps TRBD1 as D (6 bases). Germline values: CDR1 KGHSY, CDR2 FQNENV. The CDR3 spans 16 residues. Trimming cost V 4 bases and J 0 bases, with 16 bases left between them. Variable domain in full (rest from reference TRBV16 and TRBJ2-7): GEEVAQTPKHLVRGEGQKAKLYCAPIKGHSYVFWYQQVLKNEFKFLISFQNENVFDETGMPKERFSAKCLPNSPCSLEIQATKLEDSAVYFCASSREGVGTSYEQYFGPGTRLTVT.

The chain employs TRBV2 and TRBJ2-1; 13 bases fit TRBD2. Germline assignment: CDR1 SNHLY and CDR2 FYNNEI. This CDR3 has 16 amino acids. V lost 6 bases and J lost 0; bases outside the gene matches: 2. The DNA of the CDR3 is TGTGCCAGCAGAAGGACTAGCGGGAGCTCCTACAATGAGCAGTTCTTC. This encodes CASRRTSGSSYNEQFF.

The chain combines TRBV18 with TRBJ2-4; TRBD2 aligns across 7 bases. The closer fit of TRBJ2-7 to the DNA end suggests the J call may be wrong. The CDR3 is 14 residues long. Per germline, CDR1 KGHSH and CDR2 LQKENI. The CDR3 here is CASSPVGGLNEQYF. CDR3 nucleotide sequence: TGTGCCAGCTCACCAGTGGGAGGGTTGAACGAGCAGTACTTC.

The rearrangement uses TRBV4-3 and TRBJ2-4; the match to TRBD2 covers 7 bases. After removal of 0 bases from V and 13 bases from J, the junction contained 12 bases not matched to a gene. CDR1 is LGHNA and CDR2 is YSLEER in the germline V gene. This CDR3 has 15 amino acids. The CDR3 here is CASSQDRSSRGEQYF. In DNA, the CDR3 is TGCGCCAGCAGCCAAGATCGATCTAGCCGGGGGGAGCAGTACTTC.

V is TRBV6-1 and J is TRBJ1-2, with D unresolved. V shed 5 bases and J shed 2 bases, with 9 bases lying between them. The germline V gene has CDR1 MNHNS and CDR2 SASEGT. This CDR3 comprises 13 residues. CDR3 loop: CASSTRTNYGYTF. CDR3 DNA: TGTGCCAGCAGTACACGGACCAACTATGGCTACACCTTC.

CDR3 sequence: CAWRAWASGEQYF. The CDR3 nucleotides read TGTGCCTGGAGGGCGTGGGCCTCGGGCGAGCAGTACTTC. J is TRBJ2-4 and V is TRBV30, with no clear D. The end of the DNA aligns better with TRBJ2-7, so the J call may be wrong. CDR3 length equals 13 residues. Germline CDR1 reads GTSNPN; CDR2 reads SVGIG (reference sequence).

The CDR3 sequence is CASSLGQGRYNSPLHF. The DNA for the CDR3 is TGCGCCAGCAGCCTCGGCCAAGGGCGCTATAATTCACCCCTCCACTTT. This chain connects TRBV4-3 to TRBJ1-6; D remains ambiguous. From germline, CDR1 is LGHNA and CDR2 YSLEER. This CDR3 spans 16 amino acids. The V gene lost 4 bases and the J gene lost 3 bases, with 13 bases spanning the gap.

The chain links TRBV9 to TRBJ2-1; 8 nucleotides agree with TRBD2. CDR1 is SGDLS and CDR2 is YYNGEE in the germline V gene. The length of the CDR3 is 16 residues. The junction had 5 bases not matched to a gene; V was cut back by 0 bases and J by 3 bases. The CDR3 DNA reads as TGTGCCAGCAGCGTAGCTGGGCGGGGGGTCTACAATGAGCAGTTCTTC. The encoded protein is CASSVAGRGVYNEQFF.

The chain combines TRBV28 with TRBJ2-5; 8 bases match TRBD1. The V gene's germline CDR1 is MDHEN and CDR2 SYDVKM. The CDR3 has 15 amino acids. The V segment lost 2 bases and the J segment 3 bases; nucleotides outside the gene matches: 5. CDR3 DNA: TGTGCCAGCAGTTTAGGCGGACAGGGCGAAGAGACCCAGTACTTC. Amino acid sequence: CASSLGGQGEETQYF.

This clonotype was observed a handful of times. J is TRBJ2-4 and V is TRBV6-5; the D gene is possibly TRBD2 (5 bases). Trimming shortened V by 6 bases and J by 0 bases, and 12 bases separated the two germline ends. CDR1 is MNHEY and CDR2 is SVGAGI in the germline V gene. The CDR3 length is 15 residues. The CDR3 loop reads CASSPGVSAKNIQYF. The CDR3 DNA reads as TGTGCCAGCAGCCCCGGGGTGTCAGCCAAAAACATTCAGTACTTC.

The V call is TRBV6-5, the J call TRBJ2-7; D not certain. Germline V gives CDR1 MNHEY, CDR2 SVGAGI. The CDR3 sequence is 11 residues long. V lost 8 bases, J lost 7 bases, and 12 bases lay in between. The CDR3 protein is CASREVGEQYF. The CDR3 bases are TGTGCCAGCCGCGAGGTTGGGGAGCAGTACTTC.

A few counts support this clonotype. The chain links TRBV14 to TRBJ2-5; TRBD1 matches at 9 bases. The germline CDR1 and CDR2 sequences are SGHDN and FVKESK. The CDR3 is 17 amino acids. V shed 1 base and J 5 bases; nucleotides not matched to a gene: 11. The CDR3 region is CASSQGWQGQGLETQYF. The CDR3, as DNA: TGTGCCAGCAGCCAAGGTTGGCAGGGACAGGGACTGGAGACCCAGTACTTC.

Only one count was recorded for this clonotype. The gene calls are TRBV20-1 and TRBJ1-6; D might be TRBD1 (6 bases). Germline V CDR1 and CDR2: DFQATT, SNEGSKA (reference sequence). The V end was cut by 0 bases, the J end by 6 bases, with 12 bases between. There are 15 residues in the CDR3. The CDR3 DNA sequence: TGCAGTGCTAGAGATCTGGACAGCTTTAATTCACCCCTCCACTTT. Translating gives CSARDLDSFNSPLHF.

The table lists this clonotype with a count of one. The V gene is TRBV7-2, the J gene TRBJ2-7; 8 nucleotides line up with TRBD2. Germline assignment: CDR1 SGHTA and CDR2 FQGNSA. CDR3 length equals 15 residues. V lost 1 base, J lost 3 bases, and 5 bases stayed unmatched. The CDR3 sequence is CASSLEGAGGYEQYF. CDR3 DNA: TGTGCCAGCAGCTTAGAAGGGGCGGGGGGCTACGAGCAGTACTTC.

This chain joins TRBV9 and TRBJ2-4; D possibly corresponds to TRBD1 (6 bases). The closer fit of TRBJ2-7 to the DNA end suggests the J call may be wrong. Germline V gene data show CDR1 as SGDLS and CDR2 as YYNGEE. The CDR3 consists of 15 residues. The CDR3 region is CASSSGENRPYEQYF. CDR3 DNA sequence: TGTGCCAGCAGTTCAGGGGAAAACCGTCCCTACGAGCAGTACTTC.

This chain links TRBV28 with TRBJ2-7; 9 nucleotides line up with TRBD1. The CDR3 is made up of 15 amino acids. CDR1 and CDR2 (germline): MDHEN, SYDVKM. J gave up 1 base and V 5 bases, and 6 bases lay outside the gene matches. CDR3 protein: CASSKGTGYSYEQYF. The CDR3 bases are TGTGCCAGCAGTAAGGGGACAGGGTATTCCTACGAGCAGTACTTC. The complete variable domain, with remaining parts taken from reference TRBV28 and TRBJ2-7, reads DVKVTQSSRYLVKRTGEKVFLECVQDMDHENMFWYRQDPGLGLRLIYFSYDVKMKEKGDIPEGYSVSREKKERFSLILESASTNQTSMYLCASSKGTGYSYEQYFGPGTRLTVT.

This clonotype has just a few counts. This chain connects TRBV11-1 to TRBJ2-1; weak D call: TRBD1 (5 bases). The CDR3 has 15 amino acids. The ends were cut back, 1 base at V and 12 bases at J, with 19 bases in the middle. Per germline, CDR1 SGHAT and CDR2 FQDESV (reference sequence). This chain's CDR3 is CASSLVTQGVSWQFF. The CDR3 coding sequence is TGTGCCAGCAGCTTAGTGACCCAAGGGGTCAGTTGGCAGTTCTTC.

The chain carries TRBV7-8 and TRBJ2-1; 9 bases are a match to TRBD1. The CDR3 is 16 amino acids. V lost 1 base and J lost 4; bases outside the gene matches: 5. Looked up from germline, CDR1 is SGHVS and CDR2 is FQNEAQ. For the CDR3, the DNA is TGTGCCAGCAGCTTAGAAGGGGACAGGGTGTACAATGAGCAGTTCTTC. Protein sequence: CASSLEGDRVYNEQFF.

This clonotype was seen a handful of times. The V gene is TRBV2, the J gene TRBJ1-4, with 9 bases fitting TRBD1. Trimming at V came to 6 bases and at J to 13 bases, leaving 9 bases not matched to a gene. The CDR3 extends over 13 amino acids. CDR1 is SNHLY, CDR2 FYNNEI, per germline. CDR3 nucleotides: TGTGCCAGCAGCTCGGGACAGGGTGTAATACTGTTTTTT. The encoded protein is CASSSGQGVILFF.

The chain employs TRBV15 and TRBJ1-6; D is undetermined. The CDR3 is made up of 18 amino acids. V dropped 0 bases and J dropped 0 bases, with 12 bases sitting between them. Germline CDR1 reads LNHNV; CDR2 reads YYDKDF (reference sequence). The CDR3 DNA follows: TGTGCCACCAGCAGAGATATTATGGGGAGCTCCTATAATTCACCCCTCCACTTT. Translating it yields CATSRDIMGSSYNSPLHF.

The V and J genes are TRBV6-5 and TRBJ2-3, with 10 bases identical to TRBD2. The CDR3 contains 17 residues. Germline V gene sequence: CDR1 MNHEY, CDR2 SVGAGI. V was pared by 0 bases and J by 2 bases, with 5 bases of the junction left unmatched. The chain's CDR3 is CASSYSLAGALTDTQYF. In DNA, the CDR3 is TGTGCCAGCAGTTACTCCCTAGCGGGGGCCCTCACAGATACGCAGTATTTT.

This chain uses TRBV7-2 with TRBJ2-1; no reliable D call. CDR3 length: 16 amino acids. V was shortened by 1 base and J by 8 bases, with 18 bases between the two germline ends. Germline V gene lookup returns CDR1 SGHTA and CDR2 FQGNSA. Here the CDR3 DNA reads TGTGCCAGCAGCTTAGGGGCAGGAATGGGTCTGGATGAGCAGTTCTTC. Protein product: CASSLGAGMGLDEQFF. Looking up the rest from reference TRBV7-2 and TRBJ2-1 gives the full variable domain: GAGVSQSPSNKVTEKGKDVELRCDPISGHTALYWYRQSLGQGLEFLIYFQGNSAPDKSGLPSDRFSAERTGGSVSTLTIQRTQQEDSAVYLCASSLGAGMGLDEQFFGPGTRLTVL.

The chain has TRBV20-1 and TRBJ2-1; D unresolved. Germline V CDR1 and CDR2: DFQATT, SNEGSKA (reference sequence). The CDR3 consists of 15 residues. V dropped 5 bases and J dropped 2 bases, with 16 bases sitting between them. This chain's CDR3 is CSAGGRDRPYNEQFF. Here the CDR3 DNA reads TGCAGTGCTGGTGGTAGGGATAGGCCCTACAATGAGCAGTTCTTC.

Only a few counts were recorded for this clonotype. This sequence joins TRBV11-1 and TRBJ2-3, with 8 bases aligning to TRBD1. CDR1 and CDR2 (germline): SGHAT, FQDESV (reference sequence). The CDR3 is 16 residues long. V gave up 5 bases and J gave up 6 bases; unmatched junction bases: 13. CDR3 coding DNA: TGTGCCAGCAGCGCCGGGACAGGCCTGCCGGAGGATACGCAGTATTTT. It is translated as CASSAGTGLPEDTQYF.

The V call is TRBV25-1, the J call TRBJ1-5; 8 positions agree with TRBD1. V dropped 3 bases and J dropped 6; count of bases not matched to a gene: 10. The CDR3 runs 16 residues. CDR1 and CDR2 from the germline V gene are MGHDK and SYGVNS. The CDR3 sequence: CASSDVNRTGSQPQHF. As DNA, the CDR3 is TGTGCCAGCAGTGACGTAAACAGGACAGGGAGTCAGCCCCAGCATTTT.

The chain combines TRBV4-3 with TRBJ2-6; D gene uncertain. Germline-derived CDR1 and CDR2 are LGHNA and YSLEER. Trimming cost V 1 base and J 0 bases, with 16 bases left between them. This CDR3 is 19 amino acids long. CDR3: CASSQAWAPYYSGANVLTF. CDR3 in DNA: TGCGCCAGCAGCCAAGCCTGGGCACCCTACTACTCTGGGGCCAACGTCCTGACTTTC.